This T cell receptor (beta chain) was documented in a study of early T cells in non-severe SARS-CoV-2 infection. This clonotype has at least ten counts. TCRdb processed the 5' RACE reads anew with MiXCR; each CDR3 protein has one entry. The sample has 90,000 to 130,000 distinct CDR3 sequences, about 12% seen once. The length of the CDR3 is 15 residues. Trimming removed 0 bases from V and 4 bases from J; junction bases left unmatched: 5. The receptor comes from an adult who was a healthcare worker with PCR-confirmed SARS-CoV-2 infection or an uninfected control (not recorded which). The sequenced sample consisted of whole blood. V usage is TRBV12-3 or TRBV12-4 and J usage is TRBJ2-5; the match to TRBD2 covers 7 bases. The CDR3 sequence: CASSLAGGPPETQYF. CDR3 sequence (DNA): TGTGCCAGCAGTTTAGCGGGAGGGCCCCCAGAGACCCAGTACTTC.